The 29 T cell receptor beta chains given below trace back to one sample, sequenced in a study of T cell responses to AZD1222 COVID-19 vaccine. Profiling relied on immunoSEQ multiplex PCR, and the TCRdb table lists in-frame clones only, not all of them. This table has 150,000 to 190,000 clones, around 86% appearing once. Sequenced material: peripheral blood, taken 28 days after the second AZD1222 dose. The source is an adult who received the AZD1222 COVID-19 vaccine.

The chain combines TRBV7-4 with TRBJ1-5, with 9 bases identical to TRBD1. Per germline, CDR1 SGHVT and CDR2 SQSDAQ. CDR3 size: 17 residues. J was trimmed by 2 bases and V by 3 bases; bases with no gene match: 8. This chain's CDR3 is CASSFYGGQGCNQPQHF. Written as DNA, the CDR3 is TGTGCCAGCAGCTTCTATGGTGGACAGGGGTGCAATCAGCCCCAGCATTTT.

The CDR3, as DNA: TGTGCCAGCAGCCGAACGACAGGGGGCACGGGCGAGCAGTACTTC. This gives the protein CASSRTTGGTGEQYF. The chain is built from TRBV5-4 and TRBJ2-7, with 10 bases identical to TRBD1. CDR3 size: 15 residues. The germline V gene has CDR1 SGHNT and CDR2 YYREEE (reference sequence). V lost 4 bases to trimming and J lost 6 bases; unmatched junction nucleotides: 10.

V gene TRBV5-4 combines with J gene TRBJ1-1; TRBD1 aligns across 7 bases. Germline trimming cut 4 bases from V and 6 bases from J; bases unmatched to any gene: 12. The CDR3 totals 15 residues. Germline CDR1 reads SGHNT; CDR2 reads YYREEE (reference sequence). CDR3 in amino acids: CASSHPRGQSAEAFF. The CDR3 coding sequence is TGTGCCAGCAGCCACCCCCGGGGACAGTCGGCTGAAGCTTTCTTT.

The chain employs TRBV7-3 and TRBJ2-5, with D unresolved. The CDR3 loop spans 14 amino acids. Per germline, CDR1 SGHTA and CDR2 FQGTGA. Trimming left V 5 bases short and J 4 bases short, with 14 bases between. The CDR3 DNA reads TGTGCCAGCAGCCTGACGGCCGGGTTAGAGACCCAGTACTTC. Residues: CASSLTAGLETQYF.

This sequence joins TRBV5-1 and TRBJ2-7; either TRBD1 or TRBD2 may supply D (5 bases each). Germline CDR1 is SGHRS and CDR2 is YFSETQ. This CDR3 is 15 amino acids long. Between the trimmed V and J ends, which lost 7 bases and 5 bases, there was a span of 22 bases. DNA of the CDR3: TGCGCCAGCGGGCCAGGGAGATCCTTTCGGGACGAGCAGTACTTC. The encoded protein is CASGPGRSFRDEQYF.

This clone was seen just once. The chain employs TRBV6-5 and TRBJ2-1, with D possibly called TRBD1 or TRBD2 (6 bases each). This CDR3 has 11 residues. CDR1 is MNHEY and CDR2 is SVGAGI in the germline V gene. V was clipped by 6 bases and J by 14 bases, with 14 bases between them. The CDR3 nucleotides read TGTGCCAGCAGCGGGGGCCTGGGGGAGTTCTTC. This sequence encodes CASSGGLGEFF.

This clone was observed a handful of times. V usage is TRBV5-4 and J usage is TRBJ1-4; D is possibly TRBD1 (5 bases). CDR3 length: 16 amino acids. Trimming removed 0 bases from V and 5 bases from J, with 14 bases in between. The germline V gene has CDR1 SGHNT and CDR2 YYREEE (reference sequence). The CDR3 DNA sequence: TGTGCCAGCAGCTTGGGGGGCCGGACAAGGAATGAAAAACTGTTTTTT. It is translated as CASSLGGRTRNEKLFF. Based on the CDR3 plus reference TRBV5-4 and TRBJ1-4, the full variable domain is ETGVTQSPTHLIKTRGQQVTLRCSSQSGHNTVSWYQQALGQGPQFIFQYYREEENGRGNFPPRFSGLQFPNYSSELNVNALELDDSALYLCASSLGGRTRNEKLFFGSGTQLSVL.

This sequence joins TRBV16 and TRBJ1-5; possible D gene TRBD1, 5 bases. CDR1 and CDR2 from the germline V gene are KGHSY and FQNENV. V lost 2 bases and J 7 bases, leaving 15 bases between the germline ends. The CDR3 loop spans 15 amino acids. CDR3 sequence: CASSQGRGGGQPQHF. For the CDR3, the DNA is TGTGCCAGCAGCCAAGGTCGCGGGGGAGGCCAGCCCCAGCATTTT.

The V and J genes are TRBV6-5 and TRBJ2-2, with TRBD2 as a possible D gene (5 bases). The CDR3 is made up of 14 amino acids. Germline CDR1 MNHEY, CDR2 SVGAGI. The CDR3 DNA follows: TGTGCTACGACCAGGCTAGCCGGTCCCGGGGAGCTGTTTTTT. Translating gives CATTRLAGPGELFF.

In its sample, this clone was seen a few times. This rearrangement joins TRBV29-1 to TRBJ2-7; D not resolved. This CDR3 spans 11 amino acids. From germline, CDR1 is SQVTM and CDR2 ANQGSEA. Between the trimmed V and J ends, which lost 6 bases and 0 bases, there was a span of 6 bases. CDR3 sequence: CSVSVSYEQYF. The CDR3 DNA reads TGCAGCGTCAGTGTCTCCTACGAGCAGTACTTC.

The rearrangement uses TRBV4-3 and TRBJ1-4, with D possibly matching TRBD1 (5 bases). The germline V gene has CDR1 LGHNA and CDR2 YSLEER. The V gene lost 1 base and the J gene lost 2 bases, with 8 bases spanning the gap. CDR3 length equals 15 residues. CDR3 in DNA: TGCGCCAGCAGCCAAGCCAGGGTTACTAATGAAAAACTGTTTTTT. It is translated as CASSQARVTNEKLFF.

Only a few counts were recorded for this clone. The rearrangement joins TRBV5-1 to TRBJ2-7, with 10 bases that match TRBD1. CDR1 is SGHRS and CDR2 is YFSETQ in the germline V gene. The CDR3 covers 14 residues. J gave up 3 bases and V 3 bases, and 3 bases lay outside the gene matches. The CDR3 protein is CASSSRTGGYEQYF. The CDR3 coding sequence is TGCGCCAGCAGCTCCAGGACAGGGGGCTACGAGCAGTACTTC.

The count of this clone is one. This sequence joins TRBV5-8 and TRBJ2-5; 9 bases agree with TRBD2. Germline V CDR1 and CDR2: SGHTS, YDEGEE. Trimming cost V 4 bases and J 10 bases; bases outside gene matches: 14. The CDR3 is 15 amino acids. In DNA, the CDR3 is TGTGCCAGCAGCCCAGCTAGCGGGACTCTGGGGGACCAGTACTTC. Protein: CASSPASGTLGDQYF.

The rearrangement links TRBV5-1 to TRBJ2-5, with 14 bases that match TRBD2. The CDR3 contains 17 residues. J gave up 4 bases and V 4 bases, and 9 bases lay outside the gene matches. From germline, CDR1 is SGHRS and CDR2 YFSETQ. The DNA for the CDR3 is TGCGCCAGCAGCCTTAGACTAGCGGGAGGGCCGGGAGAGACCCAGTACTTC. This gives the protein CASSLRLAGGPGETQYF.

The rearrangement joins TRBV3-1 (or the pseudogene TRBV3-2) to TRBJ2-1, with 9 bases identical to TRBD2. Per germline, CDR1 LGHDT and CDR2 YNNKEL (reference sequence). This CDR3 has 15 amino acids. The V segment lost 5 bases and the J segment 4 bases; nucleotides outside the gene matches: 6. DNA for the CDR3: TGTGCCAGCAGCGCCGGGACTAGCAGATACAATGAGCAGTTCTTC. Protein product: CASSAGTSRYNEQFF.

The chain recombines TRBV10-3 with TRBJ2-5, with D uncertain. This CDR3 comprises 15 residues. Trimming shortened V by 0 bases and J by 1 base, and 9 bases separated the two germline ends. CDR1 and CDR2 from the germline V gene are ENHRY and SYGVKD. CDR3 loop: CAISESKAPQETQYF. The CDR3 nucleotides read TGTGCCATCAGTGAGTCGAAAGCGCCCCAAGAGACCCAGTACTTC.

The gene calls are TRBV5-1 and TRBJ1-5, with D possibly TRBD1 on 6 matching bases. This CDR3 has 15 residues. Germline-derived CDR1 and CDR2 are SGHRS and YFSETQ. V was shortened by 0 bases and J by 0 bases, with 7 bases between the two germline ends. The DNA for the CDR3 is TGCGCCAGCAGCTTGGGGACAGCTAGCAATCAGCCCCAGCATTTT. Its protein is CASSLGTASNQPQHF.

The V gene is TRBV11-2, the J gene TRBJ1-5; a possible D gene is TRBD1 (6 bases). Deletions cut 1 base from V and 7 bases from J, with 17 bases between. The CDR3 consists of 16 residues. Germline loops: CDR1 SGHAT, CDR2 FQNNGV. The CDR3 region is CASSLGWPGEGQPQHF. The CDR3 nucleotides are TGTGCCAGCAGCTTAGGGTGGCCAGGGGAAGGACAGCCCCAGCATTTT.

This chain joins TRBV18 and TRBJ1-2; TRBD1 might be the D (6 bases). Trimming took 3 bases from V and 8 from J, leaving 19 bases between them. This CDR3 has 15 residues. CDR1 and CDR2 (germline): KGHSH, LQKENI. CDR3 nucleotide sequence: TGTGCCAGCTCACCCGCGACAGGAGACTCTAGGGGCTACACCTTC. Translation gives CASSPATGDSRGYTF.

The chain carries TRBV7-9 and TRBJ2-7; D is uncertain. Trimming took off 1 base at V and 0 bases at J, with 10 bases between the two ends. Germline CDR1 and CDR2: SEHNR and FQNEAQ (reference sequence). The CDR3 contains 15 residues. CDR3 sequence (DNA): TGTGCCAGCAGCTTAGTCAAACACCTCTCCTACGAGCAGTACTTC. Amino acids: CASSLVKHLSYEQYF.

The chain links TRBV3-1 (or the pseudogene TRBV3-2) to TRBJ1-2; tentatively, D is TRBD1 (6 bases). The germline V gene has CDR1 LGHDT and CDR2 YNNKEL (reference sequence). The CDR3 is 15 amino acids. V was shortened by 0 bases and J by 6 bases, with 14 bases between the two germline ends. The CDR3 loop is CASSQDSRGTHGYTF. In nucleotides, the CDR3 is TGTGCCAGCAGCCAAGATTCGAGGGGGACCCATGGCTACACCTTC.

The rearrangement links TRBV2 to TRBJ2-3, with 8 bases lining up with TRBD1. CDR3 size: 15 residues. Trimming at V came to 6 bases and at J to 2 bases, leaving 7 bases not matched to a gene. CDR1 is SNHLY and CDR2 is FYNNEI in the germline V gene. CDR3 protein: CASSLDRGNTDTQYF. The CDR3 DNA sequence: TGTGCCAGCAGCCTAGACAGGGGTAACACAGATACGCAGTATTTT. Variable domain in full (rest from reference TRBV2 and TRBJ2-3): EPEVTQTPSHQVTQMGQEVILRCVPISNHLYFYWYRQILGQKVEFLVSFYNNEISEKSEIFDDQFSVERPDGSNFTLKIRSTKLEDSAMYFCASSLDRGNTDTQYFGPGTRLTVL.

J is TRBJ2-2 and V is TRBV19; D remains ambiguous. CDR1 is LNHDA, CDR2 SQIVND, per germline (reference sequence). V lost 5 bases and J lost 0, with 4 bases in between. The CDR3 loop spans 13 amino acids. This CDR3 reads CASSSTNTGELFF. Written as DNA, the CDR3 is TGTGCCAGTAGTTCAACGAACACCGGGGAGCTGTTTTTT.

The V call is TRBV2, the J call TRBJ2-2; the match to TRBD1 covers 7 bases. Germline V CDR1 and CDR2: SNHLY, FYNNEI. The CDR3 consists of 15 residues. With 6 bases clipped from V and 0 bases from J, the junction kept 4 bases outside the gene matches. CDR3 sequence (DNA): TGTGCCAGCAGGCCAGGGGGAGCGAACACCGGGGAGCTGTTTTTT. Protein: CASRPGGANTGELFF.

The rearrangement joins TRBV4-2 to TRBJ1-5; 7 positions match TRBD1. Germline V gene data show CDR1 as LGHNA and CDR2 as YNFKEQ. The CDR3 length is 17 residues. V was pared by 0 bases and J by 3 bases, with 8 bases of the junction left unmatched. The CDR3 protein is CASSQEFGDSINQPQHF. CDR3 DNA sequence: TGTGCCAGCAGCCAAGAATTTGGGGACAGCATCAATCAGCCCCAGCATTTT.

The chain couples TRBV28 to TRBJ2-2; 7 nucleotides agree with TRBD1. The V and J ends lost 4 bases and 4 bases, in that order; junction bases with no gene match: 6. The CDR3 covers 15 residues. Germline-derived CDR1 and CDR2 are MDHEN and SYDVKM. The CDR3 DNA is TGTGCCAGCAGTTCGACAGGGTCGGGCACCGGGGAGCTGTTTTTT. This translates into CASSSTGSGTGELFF.

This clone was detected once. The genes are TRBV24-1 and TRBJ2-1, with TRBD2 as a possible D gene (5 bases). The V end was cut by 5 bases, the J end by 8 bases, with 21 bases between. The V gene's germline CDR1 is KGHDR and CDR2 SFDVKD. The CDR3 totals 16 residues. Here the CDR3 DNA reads TGTGCCACCAGTGTCCTTGGCAGCGGTGGAGTCGATGAGCAGTTCTTC. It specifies CATSVLGSGGVDEQFF.

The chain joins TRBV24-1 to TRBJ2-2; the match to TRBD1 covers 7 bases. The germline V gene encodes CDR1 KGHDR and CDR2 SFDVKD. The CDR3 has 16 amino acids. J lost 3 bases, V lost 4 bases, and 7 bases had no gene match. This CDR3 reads CATSEFAGGHTGELFF. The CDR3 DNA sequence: TGTGCCACCAGTGAGTTCGCAGGGGGTCACACCGGGGAGCTGTTTTTT.

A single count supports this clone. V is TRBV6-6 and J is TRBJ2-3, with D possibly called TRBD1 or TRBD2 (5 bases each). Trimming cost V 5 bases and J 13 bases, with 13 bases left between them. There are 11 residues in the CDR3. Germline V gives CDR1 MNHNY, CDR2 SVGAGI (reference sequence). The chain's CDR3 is CASSQPGTKYF. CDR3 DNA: TGTGCCAGCAGTCAACCCGGGACCAAGTATTTT.